A single sample gave rise to the 19 T cell receptor beta chains below, sequenced in a study of blood T cell repertoires in COVID-19. The assay was immunoSEQ multiplex PCR, and TCRdb's table has in-frame clones only and misses some. The table shows roughly 440,000 clones, with about 91% occurring only once. The specimen sequenced was peripheral blood. These receptors all stem from a woman aged 50 to 60 with COVID-19, enrolled during active disease.

The CDR3, as DNA: TGTGCCAGCAGTCCCCCTCTAACCCACCGGTACTTC. Amino acid sequence: CASSPPLTHRYF. The chain combines TRBV6-2 or TRBV6-3 with TRBJ2-7, with no clear D. The V gene lost 5 bases and the J gene lost 12 bases, with 17 bases spanning the gap. CDR3 length: 12 residues. The germline CDR1 and CDR2 sequences are MNHEY and SVGEGT.

This chain connects TRBV2 to TRBJ2-7; possibly TRBD1 for D (7 bases). CDR3 length: 15 amino acids. Germline lookup yields CDR1 SNHLY and CDR2 FYNNEI. With 6 bases removed from V and 5 bases from J, the gap between germline ends came to 20 bases. CDR3: CASRLTGASGDEQYF. CDR3 bases: TGTGCCAGCAGGTTAACAGGGGCCTCGGGGGACGAGCAGTACTTC.

The chain is built from TRBV19 and TRBJ1-1; D possibly corresponds to TRBD1 (5 bases). V was shortened by 8 bases and J by 6 bases, with 13 bases between the two germline ends. Germline assignment: CDR1 LNHDA and CDR2 SQIVND (reference sequence). CDR3 length: 12 residues. The CDR3 region is CASLTGGAEAFF. Here the CDR3 DNA reads TGTGCCAGTCTCACCGGGGGGGCTGAAGCTTTCTTT.

This CDR3 reads CASSPGGNTEAFF. The CDR3 DNA is TGTGCCAGCAGCCCGGGGGGGAACACTGAAGCTTTCTTT. The V and J genes are TRBV4-2 and TRBJ1-1; D may be TRBD1 (5 bases). Looked up from germline, CDR1 is LGHNA and CDR2 is YNFKEQ. The CDR3 loop spans 13 amino acids. Trimming took off 4 bases at V and 1 base at J, with 7 bases between the two ends.

The sample holds a few counts of this clone. The chain is built from TRBV19 and TRBJ1-5, with 7 bases lining up with TRBD1. The length of the CDR3 is 17 residues. V shed 1 base and J 3 bases; nucleotides not matched to a gene: 9. Germline assignment: CDR1 LNHDA and CDR2 SQIVND (reference sequence). The DNA for the CDR3 is TGTGCCAGTAGTATAGCCTCCTATACAGGGGTCAATCAGCCCCAGCATTTT. Translated: CASSIASYTGVNQPQHF.

This sequence joins TRBV27 and TRBJ1-1; tentatively, D is TRBD1 (5 bases). The germline V gene has CDR1 MNHEY and CDR2 SMNVEV (reference sequence). The CDR3 is 15 residues long. V was clipped by 0 bases and J by 5 bases, with 13 bases between them. Here the CDR3 reads CASSLSGAGGTEAFF. The CDR3 nucleotides read TGTGCCAGCAGTTTATCTGGGGCAGGCGGTACTGAAGCTTTCTTT.

The chain recombines TRBV9 with TRBJ1-2, with 7 bases fitting TRBD1. V trimming: 4 bases; J trimming: 0 bases; junction bases outside the gene matches: 12. This CDR3 has 17 amino acids. Germline CDR1 SGDLS, CDR2 YYNGEE. CDR3 sequence: CASSRLGTARPNYGYTF. The CDR3 bases are TGTGCCAGCAGCCGACTGGGGACAGCCAGACCTAACTATGGCTACACCTTC.

This clone came up once. The chain recombines TRBV6-1 with TRBJ1-5; TRBD1 might be the D (5 bases). This CDR3 has 14 amino acids. The germline V gene has CDR1 MNHNS and CDR2 SASEGT. V shed 2 bases and J shed 7 bases, with 12 bases lying between them. CDR3 DNA: TGTGCCAGCAGTGAATCGGGGGTGCGACAGCCCCAGCATTTT. Protein: CASSESGVRQPQHF.

This chain connects TRBV3-1 (or the pseudogene TRBV3-2) to TRBJ2-7; 8 nucleotides agree with TRBD1. After removal of 4 bases from V and 7 bases from J, the junction contained 9 bases not matched to a gene. Looked up from germline, CDR1 is LGHDT and CDR2 is YNNKEL (reference sequence). The CDR3 is 14 residues long. CDR3 in DNA: TGTGCCAGCAGCCCCGGGACAGGTACTGTTGAGCAGTACTTC. The encoded protein is CASSPGTGTVEQYF.

This clone was seen a single time. The chain combines TRBV3-1 (or the pseudogene TRBV3-2) with TRBJ1-5, with D unresolved. The CDR3 is 14 amino acids. Trimming shortened V by 4 bases and J by 9 bases, and 16 bases separated the two germline ends. Germline V gives CDR1 LGHDT, CDR2 YNNKEL (reference sequence). The CDR3 sequence is CASSPAAEGTPQHF. The CDR3 DNA is TGTGCCAGCAGCCCCGCTGCGGAGGGTACGCCCCAGCATTTT.

The CDR3 protein is CASSPKRSFSPGDYGYTF. CDR3 sequence (DNA): TGCGCCAGCAGCCCCAAGAGATCCTTTAGCCCGGGGGACTATGGCTACACCTTC. The gene calls are TRBV4-1 and TRBJ1-2, with D possibly being TRBD1 (5 bases). From germline, CDR1 is MGHRA and CDR2 YSYEKL. Trimming stripped 4 bases from V and 3 bases from J, with 24 bases between. The CDR3 runs 18 residues.

The V call is TRBV12-3 or TRBV12-4, the J call TRBJ1-1, with unresolved D. The CDR3 contains 13 residues. The V and J ends lost 7 bases and 1 base respectively, with 10 bases between them. The CDR3 protein is CASTATRNTEAFF. The CDR3 region has the DNA TGTGCCAGCACCGCCACTAGGAACACTGAAGCTTTCTTT.

This chain joins TRBV6-1 and TRBJ2-1; TRBD2 agrees at 10 bases. V lost 2 bases to trimming and J lost 14 bases; unmatched junction nucleotides: 0. Per germline, CDR1 MNHNS and CDR2 SASEGT. The CDR3 is 11 residues long. CDR3 bases: TGTGCCAGCAGTGAACTAGCGGGGGAGTTCTTC. It is translated as CASSELAGEFF.

The rearrangement joins TRBV2 to TRBJ1-6, with a possible D match to TRBD1 (6 bases). Germline CDR1 SNHLY, CDR2 FYNNEI. The CDR3 length is 14 residues. The germline V and J ends were trimmed by 3 bases and 8 bases, with 11 bases remaining between them. The CDR3 DNA is TGTGCCAGCAGTGACTTGGGGGCGCATTCACCCCTCCACTTT. Encoded protein: CASSDLGAHSPLHF. Together with reference TRBV2 and TRBJ1-6, the CDR3 gives the full variable domain: EPEVTQTPSHQVTQMGQEVILRCVPISNHLYFYWYRQILGQKVEFLVSFYNNEISEKSEIFDDQFSVERPDGSNFTLKIRSTKLEDSAMYFCASSDLGAHSPLHFGNGTRLTVT.

J is TRBJ1-5 and V is TRBV23-1; the D is unclear. Being an ORF, TRBV23-1 has a function that is uncertain. V gave up 7 bases and J gave up 7 bases, with 14 bases separating them. The CDR3 is made up of 13 amino acids. The CDR3 region has the DNA TGCGCCAGCAACTCGTGGGTGAGGCAGCCCCAGCATTTT. It encodes CASNSWVRQPQHF.

This sequence joins TRBV6-1 and TRBJ2-7, with a weak D call TRBD2 (6 bases). V was trimmed by 1 base and J by 1 base, leaving 14 bases between them. Looked up from germline, CDR1 is MNHNS and CDR2 is SASEGT. The CDR3 runs 16 residues. The CDR3 protein is CASSEDFRDFSYEQYF. The CDR3 region has the DNA TGTGCCAGCAGTGAAGATTTCAGGGACTTTTCCTACGAGCAGTACTTC.

This sequence joins TRBV2 and TRBJ2-5; D perhaps matches TRBD2 (5 bases). Germline lookup yields CDR1 SNHLY and CDR2 FYNNEI. The CDR3 is 15 residues long. The V gene lost 5 bases and the J gene lost 6 bases, with 19 bases spanning the gap. The CDR3 DNA reads TGTGCCAGCAGTCAGACCGGGATGCGGGCGAAGACCCAGTACTTC. Translating it yields CASSQTGMRAKTQYF.

This sequence joins TRBV19 and TRBJ1-3; D may be TRBD1 (5 bases). The V end was cut by 5 bases, the J end by 4 bases, with 21 bases between. Germline values: CDR1 LNHDA, CDR2 SQIVND (reference sequence). CDR3 length: 17 amino acids. CDR3 nucleotides: TGTGCCAGTAGTTCGGACGGGGGGGGTAGTAACGGAAACACCATATATTTT. This sequence encodes CASSSDGGGSNGNTIYF.

The chain uses TRBV12-3 or TRBV12-4 and TRBJ1-2; 8 positions match TRBD1. J lost 3 bases, V lost 7 bases, and 4 bases had no gene match. This CDR3 region has 13 residues. The CDR3 is CASTPGQDYGYTF. Written as DNA, the CDR3 is TGTGCCAGCACCCCGGGACAGGACTATGGCTACACCTTC.